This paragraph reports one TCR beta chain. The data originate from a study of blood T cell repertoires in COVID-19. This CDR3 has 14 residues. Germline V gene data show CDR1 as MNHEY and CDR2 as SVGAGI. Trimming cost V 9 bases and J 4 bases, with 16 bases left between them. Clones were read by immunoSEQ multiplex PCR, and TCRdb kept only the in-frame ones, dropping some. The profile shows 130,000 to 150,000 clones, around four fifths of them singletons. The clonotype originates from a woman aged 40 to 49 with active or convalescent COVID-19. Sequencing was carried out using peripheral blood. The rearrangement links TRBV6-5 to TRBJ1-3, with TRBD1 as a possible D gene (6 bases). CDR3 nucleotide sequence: TGTGCCAGTCTCCCCCCAGGGGCAGGAAACACCATATATTTT. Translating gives CASLPPGAGNTIYF.